This T cell receptor beta chain is from a study of regulatory T cells in long-lasting Graves disease. CDR3 length equals 15 residues. Germline V lookup: CDR1 DFQATT, CDR2 SNEGSKA (reference sequence). Trimming pared 7 bases from V and 0 bases from J, leaving 16 bases between. Library construction for TCR beta used iRepertoire HTBI primers and Arm-PCR of CDR3 regions. Using its own MiXCR run on the multiplex PCR reads, TCRdb lists one record per CDR3 protein. The top ten clones hold approximately 15% of a sample with over 400,000 distinct CDR3 sequences, 13% to 15% of them seen once. The table lists this clonotype with a few counts. Antigen specificity is unknown. General study points: Exclusively peripheral blood, rather than thyroid tissue, was studied.

Time point: newly diagnosed GD, antithyroid drugs for less than 3 months. Researchers made the TCR library from RNA that was extracted from PBMCs. This same sample was also part of a study on T cells in Graves' hyperthyroidism and ophthalmopathy. From that paper: The HTBI set primed first-round TCR CDR3 RT-PCR. Expanded thyroid clonotypes (above 0.001) were mostly also found in blood. From stable hyperthyroidism, ophthalmopathy was set apart by a 13 V-J model.

The V and J genes are TRBV20-1 and TRBJ2-1, with D tentatively TRBD2 (5 bases). This clonotype was sampled from a woman between 45 and 65 years old with Graves disease. Material: peripheral blood mononuclear cells (PBMCs), obtained at new diagnosis, from a patient treated with antithyroid drugs. The CDR3 loop reads CSGVWRVNSYNEQFF. CDR3 sequence (DNA): TGCAGTGGGGTGTGGCGGGTAAACTCCTACAATGAGCAGTTCTTC.